Below, one T cell receptor (beta chain) is given with its context. Its antigen is currently unknown. At the survey level, the v3.0 immunoSEQ assay was run. Generated by immunoSEQ multiplex PCR, the TCRdb table keeps only in-frame clones and is missing some. This table holds 20,000 to 25,000 clones, 88% found once. Trimming cost V 0 bases and J 0 bases, with 13 bases left between them. Looked up from germline, CDR1 is SGHNT and CDR2 is YYREEE (reference sequence). CDR3 length equals 16 residues. The sample belongs to a study of long-term antiretroviral therapy in people with HIV. Study summary: Samples from the earliest time points predate the 2015 immediate-ART recommendation by about a decade. Regarding the study as a whole: It was observed that HIV repertoires exhibited narrower CDR3 length ranges than controls. Those clones which expanded before ART made up the dominant part of the repertoire at all time points.

Material: unsorted PBMCs, obtained 2.3 years after starting antiretroviral therapy. The sequence was obtained from a man aged 55 to 70 with HIV. The chain links TRBV5-4 to TRBJ2-7; perhaps D is TRBD1 or TRBD2 (6 bases each). This CDR3 is CASSLGGAGSSYEQYF. In nucleotides, the CDR3 is TGTGCCAGCAGCTTGGGGGGGGCCGGGAGCTCCTACGAGCAGTACTTC.